This T cell receptor beta chain was recorded in a study of shared clonotypes between healthy human individuals. CDR1 SGHRS and CDR2 YFSETQ come from the germline V gene. The CDR3 contains 14 residues. V shed 5 bases, J shed 2 bases, and the junction held 4 bases outside the gene matches. Profiling relied on immunoSEQ multiplex PCR, and the TCRdb table lists in-frame clones only, not all of them. The table includes around 700,000 clones, 74% detected once. V usage is TRBV5-1 and J usage is TRBJ2-1; 7 bases fit TRBD1. Input material: memory CD4+ T cells sorted from blood. Noted subset: CD45RA-negative fraction. The receptor was isolated from a woman younger than 45 in good health. CDR3 loop: CASSWGQTYNEQFF. The CDR3 coding sequence is TGCGCCAGCAGTTGGGGACAGACCTACAATGAGCAGTTCTTC.